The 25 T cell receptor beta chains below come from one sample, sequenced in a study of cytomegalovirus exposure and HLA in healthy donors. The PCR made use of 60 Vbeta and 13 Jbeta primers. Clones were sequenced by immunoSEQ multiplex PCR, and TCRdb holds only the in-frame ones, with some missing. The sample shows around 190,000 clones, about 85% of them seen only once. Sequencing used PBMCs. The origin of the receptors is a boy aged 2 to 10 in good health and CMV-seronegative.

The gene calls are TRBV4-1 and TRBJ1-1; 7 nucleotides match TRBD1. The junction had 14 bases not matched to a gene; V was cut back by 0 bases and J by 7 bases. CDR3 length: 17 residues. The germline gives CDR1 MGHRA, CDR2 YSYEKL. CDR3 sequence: CASSQDLGGQKWDEAFF. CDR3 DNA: TGCGCCAGCAGCCAAGATCTAGGGGGACAGAAGTGGGATGAAGCTTTCTTT.

CDR3 in amino acids: CASSQDESRSGNTIYF. Here the CDR3 DNA reads TGCGCCAGCAGCCAAGATGAATCGCGCTCTGGAAACACCATATATTTT. This chain uses TRBV4-1 with TRBJ1-3; the D is unclear. CDR3 length: 16 residues. V lost 0 bases to trimming and J lost 0 bases, with 9 bases between them. Germline assignment: CDR1 MGHRA and CDR2 YSYEKL.

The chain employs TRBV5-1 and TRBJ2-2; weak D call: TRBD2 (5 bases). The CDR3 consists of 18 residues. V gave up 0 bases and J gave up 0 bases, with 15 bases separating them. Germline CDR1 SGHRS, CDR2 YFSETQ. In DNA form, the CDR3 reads TGCGCCAGCAGCTTGGCCGCGAGGGTGGGGTCGAACACCGGGGAGCTGTTTTTT. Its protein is CASSLAARVGSNTGELFF.

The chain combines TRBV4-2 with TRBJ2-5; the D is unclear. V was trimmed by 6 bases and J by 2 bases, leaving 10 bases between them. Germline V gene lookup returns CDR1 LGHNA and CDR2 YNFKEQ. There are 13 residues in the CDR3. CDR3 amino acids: CASRKNEQETQYF. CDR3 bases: TGTGCCAGCAGAAAAAATGAGCAAGAGACCCAGTACTTC.

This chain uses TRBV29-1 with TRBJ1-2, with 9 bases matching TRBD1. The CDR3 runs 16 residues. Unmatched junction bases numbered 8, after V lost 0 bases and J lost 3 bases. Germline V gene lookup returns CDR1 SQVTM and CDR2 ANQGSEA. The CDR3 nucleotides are TGCAGCGTTGAAGAACGGGACGGGACAGGGTACTATGGCTACACCTTC. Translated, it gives CSVEERDGTGYYGYTF.

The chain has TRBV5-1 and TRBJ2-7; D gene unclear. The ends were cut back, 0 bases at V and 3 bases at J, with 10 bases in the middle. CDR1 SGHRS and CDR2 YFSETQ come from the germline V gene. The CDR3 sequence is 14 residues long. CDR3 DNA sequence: TGCGCCAGCAGCTTGGCTAAGAGCAACTACGAGCAGTACTTC. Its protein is CASSLAKSNYEQYF.

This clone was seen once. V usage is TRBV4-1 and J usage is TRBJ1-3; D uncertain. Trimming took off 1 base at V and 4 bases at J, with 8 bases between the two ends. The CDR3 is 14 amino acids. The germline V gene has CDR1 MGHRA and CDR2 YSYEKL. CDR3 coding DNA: TGCGCCAGCAGCCAAGTTCTCCAGGGAAACACCATATATTTT. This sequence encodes CASSQVLQGNTIYF.

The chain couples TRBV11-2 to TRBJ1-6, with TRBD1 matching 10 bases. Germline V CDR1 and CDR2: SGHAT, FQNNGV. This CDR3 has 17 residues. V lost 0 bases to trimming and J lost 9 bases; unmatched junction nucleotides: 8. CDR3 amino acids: CASSLDPEGQGISPLHF. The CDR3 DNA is TGTGCCAGCAGCTTAGACCCCGAGGGACAGGGGATTTCACCCCTCCACTTT.

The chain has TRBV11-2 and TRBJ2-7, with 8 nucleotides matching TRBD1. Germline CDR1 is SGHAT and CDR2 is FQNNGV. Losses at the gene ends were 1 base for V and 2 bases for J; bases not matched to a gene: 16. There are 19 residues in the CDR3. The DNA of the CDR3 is TGTGCCAGCAGCTTAGTCCCCTTGTCCTTTCAGGACAGGGCCTACGAGCAGTACTTC. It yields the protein CASSLVPLSFQDRAYEQYF.

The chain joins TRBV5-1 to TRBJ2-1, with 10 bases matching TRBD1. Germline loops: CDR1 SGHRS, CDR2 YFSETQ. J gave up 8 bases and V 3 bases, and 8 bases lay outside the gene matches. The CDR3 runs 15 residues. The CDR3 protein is CASSSGTGVNDEQFF. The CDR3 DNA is TGCGCCAGCAGCTCCGGGACAGGGGTGAACGATGAGCAGTTCTTC.

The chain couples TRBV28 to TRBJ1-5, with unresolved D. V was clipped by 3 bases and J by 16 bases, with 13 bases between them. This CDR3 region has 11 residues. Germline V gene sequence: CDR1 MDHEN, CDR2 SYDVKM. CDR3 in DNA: TGTGCCAGCAGTTTTTTAGGGAGGTACCATTTT. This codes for CASSFLGRYHF.

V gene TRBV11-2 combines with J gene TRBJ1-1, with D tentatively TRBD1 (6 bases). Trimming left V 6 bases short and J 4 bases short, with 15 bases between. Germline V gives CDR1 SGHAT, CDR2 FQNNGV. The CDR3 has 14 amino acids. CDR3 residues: CASSFDRTATEAFF. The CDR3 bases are TGTGCCAGCAGTTTTGACAGGACGGCCACTGAAGCTTTCTTT.

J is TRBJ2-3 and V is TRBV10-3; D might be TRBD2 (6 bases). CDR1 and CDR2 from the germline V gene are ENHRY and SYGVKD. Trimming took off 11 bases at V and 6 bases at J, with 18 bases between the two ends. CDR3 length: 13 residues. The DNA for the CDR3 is TGTGCCGTCACACGGGAGCCCTCGGATACGCAGTATTTT. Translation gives CAVTREPSDTQYF.

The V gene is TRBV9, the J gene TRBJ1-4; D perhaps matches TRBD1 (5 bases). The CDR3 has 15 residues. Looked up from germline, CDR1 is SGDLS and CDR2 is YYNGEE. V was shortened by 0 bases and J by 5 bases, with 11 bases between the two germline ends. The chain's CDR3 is CASSVETAANEKLFF. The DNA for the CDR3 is TGTGCCAGCAGCGTAGAGACAGCCGCAAATGAAAAACTGTTTTTT.

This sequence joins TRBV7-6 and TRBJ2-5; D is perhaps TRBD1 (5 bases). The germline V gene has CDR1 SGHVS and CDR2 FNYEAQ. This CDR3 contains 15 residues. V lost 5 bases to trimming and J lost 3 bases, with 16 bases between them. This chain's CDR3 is CASSRTFSEKETQYF. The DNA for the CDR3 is TGTGCCAGCAGCCGGACATTTTCCGAGAAAGAGACCCAGTACTTC.

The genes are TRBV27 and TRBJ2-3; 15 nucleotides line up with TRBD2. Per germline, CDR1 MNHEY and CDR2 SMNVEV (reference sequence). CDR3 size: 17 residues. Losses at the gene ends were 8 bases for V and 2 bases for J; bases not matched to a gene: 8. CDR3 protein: CASWAGTSGGNTDTQYF. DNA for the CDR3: TGTGCCAGCTGGGCAGGGACTAGCGGGGGGAACACAGATACGCAGTATTTT.

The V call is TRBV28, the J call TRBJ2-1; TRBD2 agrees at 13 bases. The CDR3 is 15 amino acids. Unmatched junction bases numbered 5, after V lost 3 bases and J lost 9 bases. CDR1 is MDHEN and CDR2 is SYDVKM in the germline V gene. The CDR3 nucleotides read TGTGCCAGCAGTTTGGGGACTAGCGGGGCCCTTGAGCAGTTCTTC. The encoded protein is CASSLGTSGALEQFF. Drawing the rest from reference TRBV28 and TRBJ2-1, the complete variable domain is DVKVTQSSRYLVKRTGEKVFLECVQDMDHENMFWYRQDPGLGLRLIYFSYDVKMKEKGDIPEGYSVSREKKERFSLILESASTNQTSMYLCASSLGTSGALEQFFGPGTRLTVL.

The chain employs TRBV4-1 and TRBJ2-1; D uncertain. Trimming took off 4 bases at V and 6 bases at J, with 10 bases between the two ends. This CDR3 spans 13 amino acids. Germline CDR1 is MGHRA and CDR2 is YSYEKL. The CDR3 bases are TGCGCCAGCAGCCTACAGCTGGGCAATGAGCAGTTCTTC. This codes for CASSLQLGNEQFF.

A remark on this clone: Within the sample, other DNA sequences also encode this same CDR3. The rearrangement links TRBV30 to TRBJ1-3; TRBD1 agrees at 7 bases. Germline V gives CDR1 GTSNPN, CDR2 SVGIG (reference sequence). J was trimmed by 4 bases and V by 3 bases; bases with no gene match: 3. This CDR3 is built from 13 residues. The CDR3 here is CAWSHRGGNTIYF. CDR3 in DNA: TGTGCCTGGAGCCACAGGGGCGGAAACACCATATATTTT.

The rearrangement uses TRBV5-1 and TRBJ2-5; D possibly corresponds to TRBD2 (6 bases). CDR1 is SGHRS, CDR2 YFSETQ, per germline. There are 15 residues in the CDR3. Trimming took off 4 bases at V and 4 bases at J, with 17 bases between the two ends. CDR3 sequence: CASSLVGEALETQYF. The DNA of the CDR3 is TGCGCCAGCAGCCTAGTCGGGGAGGCCCTAGAGACCCAGTACTTC.

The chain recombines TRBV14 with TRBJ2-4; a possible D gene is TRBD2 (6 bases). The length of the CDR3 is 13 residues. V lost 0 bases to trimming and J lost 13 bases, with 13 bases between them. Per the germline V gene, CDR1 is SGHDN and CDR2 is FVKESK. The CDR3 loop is CASSQDLEGKQYF. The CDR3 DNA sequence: TGTGCCAGCAGCCAAGATCTGGAGGGCAAGCAGTACTTC.

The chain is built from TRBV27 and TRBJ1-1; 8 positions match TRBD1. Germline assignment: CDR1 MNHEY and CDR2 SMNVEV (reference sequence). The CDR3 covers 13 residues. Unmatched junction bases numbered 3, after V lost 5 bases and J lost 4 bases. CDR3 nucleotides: TGTGCCAGCAGTCCCACAGGGGGCACTGAAGCTTTCTTT. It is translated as CASSPTGGTEAFF.

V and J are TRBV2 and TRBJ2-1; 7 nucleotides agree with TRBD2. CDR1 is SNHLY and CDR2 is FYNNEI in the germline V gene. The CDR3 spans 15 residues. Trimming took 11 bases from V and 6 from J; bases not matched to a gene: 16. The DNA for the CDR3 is TGTGCCCTCAGTGATCCGGGGAGGGGCACCAATGAGCAGTTCTTC. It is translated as CALSDPGRGTNEQFF.

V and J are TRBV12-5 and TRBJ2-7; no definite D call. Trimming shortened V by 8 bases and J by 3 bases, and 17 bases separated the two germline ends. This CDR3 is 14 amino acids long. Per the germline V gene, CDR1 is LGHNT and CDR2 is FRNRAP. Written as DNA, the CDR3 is TGTGCTAGTTCCGCCTCAACAGATAGCTACGAGCAGTACTTC. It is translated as CASSASTDSYEQYF.

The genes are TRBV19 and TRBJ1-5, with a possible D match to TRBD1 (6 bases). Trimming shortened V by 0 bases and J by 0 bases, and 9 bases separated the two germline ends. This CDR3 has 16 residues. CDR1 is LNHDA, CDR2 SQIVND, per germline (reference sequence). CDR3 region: CASSIDQGSSNQPQHF. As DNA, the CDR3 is TGTGCCAGTAGTATAGACCAGGGGAGTAGCAATCAGCCCCAGCATTTT.